The present entry profiles one T cell receptor beta chain with its context. It lacks a known antigen. Base qualities are not at hand, and no much larger clone is one base apart. V is pared back by 6 bases and J by 7 bases, with 13 bases lying between the germline termini. The CDR3, cysteine through phenylalanine, is 14 amino acids long. The CDR3 DNA has 42 bases and is translated from base 1. CDR1 MGHDK and CDR2 SYGVNS were looked up in the germline V gene. The sample belongs to a study of CD8 T cells in ankylosing spondylitis (dated by TCRdb to 2016 to 2017). In terms of the full investigation: To find TCR variants linked to disease, the study profiled T cell receptor beta repertoires in ankylosing spondylitis patients and healthy donors. The full study cohort was made up of approximately 27 ankylosing spondylitis patients and approximately 100 healthy donors. Peripheral blood samples were taken, and synovial fluid was additionally collected from ankylosing spondylitis patients.

General study outcomes and caveats: A CD8+ phenotype was shown by the disease-linked clones, which were found at relatively low frequencies in peripheral blood. Some motif variants had previously been reported in the synovial fluid and blood of reactive arthritis patients, which suggests shared mechanisms of disease initiation. Blood from ankylosing spondylitis patients appeared to be characterized by a TCR beta motif made up of eight highly homologous amino acid variants. According to the report, matched synovial fluid samples from ankylosing spondylitis patients were significantly enriched for the disease-linked clones.

Sequencing was carried out with an Illumina HiSeq 2500. Quantitative 5'-RACE with molecular barcodes was the method used to prepare the TCR beta libraries. On the study's bioinformatics: A new computational method, built on a probabilistic model of VDJ rearrangement, was used to identify disease-linked TCR variants. TCRdb ran its own pipeline on the public reads, namely fastp trimming at Q25 and MiXCR clone calling, and kept in-frame beta chains. CDR3 protein duplicates are merged, each entry listing the most common genes and DNA. The V and J calls and clone size come from TCRdb's table, not from the authors' own analysis. The sample records some 250,000 distinct CDR3 sequences, 9.5% to 12% of which are singletons. Jointly, the top ten make up roughly 6.8% of the sample.

The chain is encoded by TRBV25-1 joined to TRBJ1-6; the D gene is perhaps TRBD1, on 5 matching bases. The sequence came from a male donor with ankylosing spondylitis or in good health (not recorded which). Sequencing was carried out using blood, either unsorted or a sorted T cell fraction (not recorded which). The CDR3 sequence is CASSTGTLNSPLHF. The DNA sequence is given as TGTGCCAGCAGCACCGGGACTTTAAATTCACCCCTCCACTTT.